This T cell receptor (beta chain) was obtained from a study of monozygotic twins with inflammatory bowel disease. Overall study findings and caveats: Lower sharing of clonotypes with other individuals was seen in IBD patients than in healthy twins. This was most marked in patients showing signs of disease activity. Data gave no support to a single strong signal or clonotype associated with IBD.

UMIs that had a 6-nucleotide sample barcode were put in using template switching. TCRdb reprocessed the 5' RACE reads; each CDR3 protein has one entry and no DNA is given. This table lists 200,000 to 250,000 distinct CDR3 sequences. This CDR3 has 13 residues. Germline lookup yields CDR1 MNHEY and CDR2 SMNVEV (reference sequence). Turning to this clonotype: What it binds is not known.

The receptor comes from a human donor with ulcerative colitis or Crohn's disease, or a healthy co-twin of an affected twin (not recorded which). This chain links TRBV27 with TRBJ1-2. The source material was blood. The CDR3 here is CATRWGDTGGYTF.